This T cell receptor (beta chain) was captured in a study of blood T cell repertoires in COVID-19. Profiled with immunoSEQ multiplex PCR; TCRdb holds only in-frame clones, not every one. The repertoire holds more than 200,000 clones, with about nine tenths as singletons. Per germline, CDR1 KGHDR and CDR2 SFDVKD. This CDR3 is built from 12 residues. The ends lost 9 bases at V and 6 bases at J; junction bases unmatched: 3. Sequenced sample: peripheral blood. V usage is TRBV24-1 and J usage is TRBJ2-7; the match to TRBD1 covers 11 bases. The sequence was obtained from a man in his forties or fifties with acute or convalescent COVID-19. In nucleotides, the CDR3 is TGTGCCACCCGGACAGGGGGCAGCGAGCAGTACTTC. Its translation: CATRTGGSEQYF.